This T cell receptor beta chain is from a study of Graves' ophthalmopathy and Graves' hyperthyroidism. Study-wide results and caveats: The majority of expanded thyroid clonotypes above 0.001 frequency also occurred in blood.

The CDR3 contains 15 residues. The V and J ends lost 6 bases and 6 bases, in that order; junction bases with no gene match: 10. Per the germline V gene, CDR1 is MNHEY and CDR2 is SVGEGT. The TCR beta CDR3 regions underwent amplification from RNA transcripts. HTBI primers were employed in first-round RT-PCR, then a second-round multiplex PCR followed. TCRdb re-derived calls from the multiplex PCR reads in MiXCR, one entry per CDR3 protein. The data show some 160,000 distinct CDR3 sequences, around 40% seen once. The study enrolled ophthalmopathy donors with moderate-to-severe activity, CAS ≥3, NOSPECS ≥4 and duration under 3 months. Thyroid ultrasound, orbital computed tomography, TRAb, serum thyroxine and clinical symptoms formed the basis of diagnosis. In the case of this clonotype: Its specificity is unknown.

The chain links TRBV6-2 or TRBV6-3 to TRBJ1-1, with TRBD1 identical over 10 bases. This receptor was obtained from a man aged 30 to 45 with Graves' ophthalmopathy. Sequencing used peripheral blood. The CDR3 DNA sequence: TGTGCCAGCAGGCGACAGGGGGCGGGTTTCGCTGAAGCTTTCTTT. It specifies CASRRQGAGFAEAFF.